This T cell receptor (beta chain) was found in a study of response to subunit inactivated influenza vaccine. TCRdb re-called the RT-PCR reads through MiXCR, storing one row per CDR3 protein. The sample records hundreds of thousands of distinct CDR3 sequences, 10% to 15% being singletons. This sequence was found in a man aged 45-65 years who received an inactivated influenza vaccine. Here the sequenced sample was PBMCs from blood, taken on the day of vaccination.

The CDR3 here is CASSLGLAVRTGELFF. The CDR3 DNA is TGTGCCAGCAGCTTGGGGCTAGCGGTTCGTACCGGGGAGCTGTTTTTT. The J gene is TRBJ2-2, the V gene TRBV5-6; 7 bases match TRBD2. Germline-derived CDR1 and CDR2 are SGHDT and YYEEEE. The CDR3 is 16 amino acids. Trimming cost V 0 bases and J 5 bases; bases outside gene matches: 7.